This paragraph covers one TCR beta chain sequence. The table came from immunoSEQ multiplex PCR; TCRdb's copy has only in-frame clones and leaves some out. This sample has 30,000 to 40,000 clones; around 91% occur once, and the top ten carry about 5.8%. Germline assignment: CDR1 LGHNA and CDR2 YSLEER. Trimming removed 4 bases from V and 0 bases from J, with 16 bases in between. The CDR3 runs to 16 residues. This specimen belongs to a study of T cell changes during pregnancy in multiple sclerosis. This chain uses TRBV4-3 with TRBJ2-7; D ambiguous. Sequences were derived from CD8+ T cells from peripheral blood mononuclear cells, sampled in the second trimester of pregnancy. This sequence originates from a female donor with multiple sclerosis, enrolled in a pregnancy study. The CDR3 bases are TGCGCCAGCAGCCCTGGAGACCCCGGTGGCTCCTACGAGCAGTACTTC. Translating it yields CASSPGDPGGSYEQYF.